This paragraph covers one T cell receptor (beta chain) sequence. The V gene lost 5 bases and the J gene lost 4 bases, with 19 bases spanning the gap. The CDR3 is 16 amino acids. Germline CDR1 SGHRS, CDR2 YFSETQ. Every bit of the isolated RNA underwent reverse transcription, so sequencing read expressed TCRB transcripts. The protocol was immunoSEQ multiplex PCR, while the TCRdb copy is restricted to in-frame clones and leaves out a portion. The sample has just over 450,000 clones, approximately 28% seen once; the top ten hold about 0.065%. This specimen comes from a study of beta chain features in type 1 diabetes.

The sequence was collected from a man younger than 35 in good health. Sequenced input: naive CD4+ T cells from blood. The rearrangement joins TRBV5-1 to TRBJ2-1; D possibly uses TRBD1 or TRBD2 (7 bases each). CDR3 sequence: CASRMRGLAAYNEQFF. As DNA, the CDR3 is TGCGCCAGCAGGATGAGGGGGCTAGCGGCATACAATGAGCAGTTCTTC.